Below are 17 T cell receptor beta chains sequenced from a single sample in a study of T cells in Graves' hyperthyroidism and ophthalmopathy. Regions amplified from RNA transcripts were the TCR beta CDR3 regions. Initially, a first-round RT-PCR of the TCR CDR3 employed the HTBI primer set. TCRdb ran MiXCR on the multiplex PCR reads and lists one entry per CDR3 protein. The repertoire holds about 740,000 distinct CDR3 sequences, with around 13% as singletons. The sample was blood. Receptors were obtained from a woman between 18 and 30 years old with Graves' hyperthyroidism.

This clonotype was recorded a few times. In nucleotides, the CDR3 is TGTGCCAGCAGTCATAGGACTAGCGGGAGTTCAGATACGCAGTATTTT. It translates to CASSHRTSGSSDTQYF. This chain joins TRBV6-1 and TRBJ2-3; 13 nucleotides agree with TRBD2. The germline V gene has CDR1 MNHNS and CDR2 SASEGT. The J segment lost 4 bases and the V segment lost 5 bases, leaving 6 bases of the junction unmatched. There are 16 residues in the CDR3.

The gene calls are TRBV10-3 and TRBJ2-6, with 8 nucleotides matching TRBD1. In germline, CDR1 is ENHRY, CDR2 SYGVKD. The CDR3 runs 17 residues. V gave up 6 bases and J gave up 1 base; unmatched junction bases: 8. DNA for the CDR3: TGTGCCATCAGCGCAGGGGGCCCCTCATCTGGGGCCAACGTCCTGACTTTC. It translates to CAISAGGPSSGANVLTF.

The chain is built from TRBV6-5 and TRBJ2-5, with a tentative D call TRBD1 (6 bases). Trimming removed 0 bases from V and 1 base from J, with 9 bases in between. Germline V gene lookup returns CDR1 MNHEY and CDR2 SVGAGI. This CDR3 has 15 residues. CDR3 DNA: TGTGCCAGCAGTTACTCTCTAGGGGGCCAAGAGACCCAGTACTTC. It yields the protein CASSYSLGGQETQYF.

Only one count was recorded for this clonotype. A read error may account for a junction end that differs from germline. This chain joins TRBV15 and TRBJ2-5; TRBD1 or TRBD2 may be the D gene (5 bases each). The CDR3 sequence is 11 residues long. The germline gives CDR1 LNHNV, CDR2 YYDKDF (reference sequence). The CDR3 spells CTTSSDSGQHF. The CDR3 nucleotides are TGTACCACCAGCAGCGACAGCGGCCAACACTTC.

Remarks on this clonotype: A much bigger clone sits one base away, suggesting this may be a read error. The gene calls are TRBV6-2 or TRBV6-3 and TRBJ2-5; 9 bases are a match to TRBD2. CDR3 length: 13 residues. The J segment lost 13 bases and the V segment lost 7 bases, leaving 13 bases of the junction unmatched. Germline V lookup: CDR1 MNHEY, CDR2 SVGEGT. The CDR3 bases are TGTGCCAGCACCCAAGGGGATAGCGGGAGTTTGTACTTC. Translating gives CASTQGDSGSLYF.

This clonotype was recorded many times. The CDR3 region has the DNA TGTGCCTGGAGTGTAGCGGGAGTTCGCTACGAGCAGTACTTC. It encodes CAWSVAGVRYEQYF. This sequence joins TRBV30 and TRBJ2-7, with 8 bases fitting TRBD2. Germline assignment: CDR1 GTSNPN and CDR2 SVGIG (reference sequence). This CDR3 is built from 14 residues. The ends lost 0 bases at V and 3 bases at J; junction bases unmatched: 4.

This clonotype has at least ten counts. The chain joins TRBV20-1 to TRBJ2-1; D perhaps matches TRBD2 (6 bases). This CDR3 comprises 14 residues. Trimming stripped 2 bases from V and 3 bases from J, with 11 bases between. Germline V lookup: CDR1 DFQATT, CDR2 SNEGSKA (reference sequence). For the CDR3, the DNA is TGCAGTGCTAGATTCGGGAGTATCTACAATGAGCAGTTCTTC. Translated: CSARFGSIYNEQFF.

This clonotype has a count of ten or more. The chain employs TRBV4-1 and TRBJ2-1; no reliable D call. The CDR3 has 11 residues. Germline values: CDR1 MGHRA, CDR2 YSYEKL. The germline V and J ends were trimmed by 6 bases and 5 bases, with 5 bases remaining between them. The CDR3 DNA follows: TGCGCCAGCAGGGACGACAATGAGCAGTTCTTC. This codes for CASRDDNEQFF.

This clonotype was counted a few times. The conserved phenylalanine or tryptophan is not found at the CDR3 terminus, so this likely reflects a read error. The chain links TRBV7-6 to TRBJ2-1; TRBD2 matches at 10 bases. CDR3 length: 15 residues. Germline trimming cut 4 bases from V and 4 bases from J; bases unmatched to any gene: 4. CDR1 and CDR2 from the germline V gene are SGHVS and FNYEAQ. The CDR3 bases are TGTGCCAGCAGCTCTGGACTAGCGGTGTACAATGAGCAGTTCTCC. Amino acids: CASSSGLAVYNEQFS.

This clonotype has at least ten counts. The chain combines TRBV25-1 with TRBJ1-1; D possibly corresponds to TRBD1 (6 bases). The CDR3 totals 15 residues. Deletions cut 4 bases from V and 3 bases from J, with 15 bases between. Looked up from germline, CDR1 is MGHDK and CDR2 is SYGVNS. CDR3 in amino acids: CASSAWDILDTEAFF. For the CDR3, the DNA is TGTGCCAGCAGTGCTTGGGACATCCTAGACACTGAAGCTTTCTTT.

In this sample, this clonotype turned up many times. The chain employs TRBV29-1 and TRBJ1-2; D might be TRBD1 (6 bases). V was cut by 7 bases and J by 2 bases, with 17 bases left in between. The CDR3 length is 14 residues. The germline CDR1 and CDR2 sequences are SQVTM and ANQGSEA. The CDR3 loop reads CSGQRGGGNYGYTF. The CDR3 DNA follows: TGCAGCGGGCAAAGAGGGGGAGGGAACTATGGCTACACCTTC.

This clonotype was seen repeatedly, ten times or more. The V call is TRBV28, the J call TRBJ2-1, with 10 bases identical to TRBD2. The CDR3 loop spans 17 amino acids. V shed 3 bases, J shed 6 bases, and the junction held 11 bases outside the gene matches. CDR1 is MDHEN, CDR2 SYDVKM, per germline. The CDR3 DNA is TGTGCCAGCAGTTTCCCTCGGAGCGGGAGGGCAGGCAATGAGCAGTTCTTC. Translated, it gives CASSFPRSGRAGNEQFF.

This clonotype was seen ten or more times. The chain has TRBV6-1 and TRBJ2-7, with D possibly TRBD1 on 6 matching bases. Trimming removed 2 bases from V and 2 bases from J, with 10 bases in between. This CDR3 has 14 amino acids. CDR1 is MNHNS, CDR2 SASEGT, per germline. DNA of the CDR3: TGTGCCAGCAGTGAATCACAGGGTCCCTACGAGCAGTACTTC. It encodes CASSESQGPYEQYF.

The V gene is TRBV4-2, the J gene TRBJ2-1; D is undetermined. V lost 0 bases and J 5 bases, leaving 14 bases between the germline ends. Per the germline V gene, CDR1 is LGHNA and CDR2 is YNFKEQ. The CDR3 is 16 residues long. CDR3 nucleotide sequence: TGTGCCAGCAGCCAAGATAGGACCGAGACCCACAATGAGCAGTTCTTC. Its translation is CASSQDRTETHNEQFF.

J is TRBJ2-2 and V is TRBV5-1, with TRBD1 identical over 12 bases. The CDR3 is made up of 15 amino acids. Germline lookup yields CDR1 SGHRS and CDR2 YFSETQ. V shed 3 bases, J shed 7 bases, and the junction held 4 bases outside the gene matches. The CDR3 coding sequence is TGCGCCAGCAGCTACGGGACAGGGGGCCTCGGGGAGCTGTTTTTT. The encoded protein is CASSYGTGGLGELFF.

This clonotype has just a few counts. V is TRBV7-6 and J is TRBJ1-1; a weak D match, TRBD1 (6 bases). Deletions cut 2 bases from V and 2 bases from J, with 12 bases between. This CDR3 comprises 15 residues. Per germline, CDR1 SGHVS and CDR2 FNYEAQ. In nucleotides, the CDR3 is TGTGCCAGCAGCTTATCTCAGGGGTTAAACACTGAAGCTTTCTTT. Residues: CASSLSQGLNTEAFF.

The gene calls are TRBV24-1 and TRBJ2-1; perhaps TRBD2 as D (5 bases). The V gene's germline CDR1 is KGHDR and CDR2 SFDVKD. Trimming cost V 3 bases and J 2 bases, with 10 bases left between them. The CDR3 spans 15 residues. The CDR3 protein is CATSDPGLAYNEQFF. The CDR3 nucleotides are TGTGCCACCAGTGATCCCGGACTGGCCTACAATGAGCAGTTCTTC.